These T cell receptor beta chains were read from a single sample in a study of persistence of HIV-infected CD4 T cells. Here immunoSEQ multiplex PCR was the method, and the copy in TCRdb shows in-frame clones only, minus some. Of just under 65,000 clones detected, less than 85% appear once; the ten largest clones hold about 1.8%. These TCRs' antigens remain unknown. The sequencing used CD4+ T cells sorted from PBMCs after roughly 20-hour stimulation, collected from a patient who received antiretroviral therapy. The receptors come from an adult man with HIV who was CMV-seropositive. The CDR3 runs from the conserved cysteine through the conserved F or W. D genes are given only for firm matches. The size entry is marked missing in some rows and otherwise reads once, few, many or a size class.

clone size: .
V gene: TRBV6-5
D gene: .
J gene: TRBJ2-7
CDR3 protein: CASSLTGTYEQYF
CDR3 DNA: TGTGCCAGCAGCTTAACAGGGACCTACGAGCAGTACTTC

clone size: once
V gene: TRBV3-1/TRBV3-2
D gene: .
J gene: TRBJ1-2
CDR3 protein: CASSPRQADGYTF
CDR3 DNA: TGTGCCAGCAGCCCGAGACAGGCTGATGGCTACACCTTC

clone size: few
V gene: TRBV7-6
D gene: .
J gene: TRBJ2-3
CDR3 protein: CASSPGPLTAGTDTQYF
CDR3 DNA: TGTGCCAGCAGCCCGGGACCTCTGACGGCGGGCACAGATACGCAGTATTTT

clone size: .
V gene: TRBV20-1
D gene: .
J gene: TRBJ1-2
CDR3 protein: CSQNARYGYTF
CDR3 DNA: TGCAGTCAAAATGCACGCTATGGCTACACCTTC

clone size: .
V gene: TRBV18
D gene: .
J gene: TRBJ1-6
CDR3 protein: CASSPVRDSPLHF
CDR3 DNA: TGTGCCAGCTCACCAGTCAGGGATTCACCCCTCCACTTT

clone size: .
V gene: TRBV7-2
D gene: TRBD1
J gene: TRBJ2-5
CDR3 protein: CASSPGDRGPETQYF
CDR3 DNA: TGTGCCAGCAGCCCAGGAGACAGGGGGCCTGAGACCCAGTACTTC

clone size: .
V gene: TRBV24-1
D gene: TRBD1
J gene: TRBJ2-1
CDR3 protein: CATSEGQVRGEQFF
CDR3 DNA: TGTGCCACCAGTGAAGGACAGGTTAGGGGTGAGCAGTTCTTC

clone size: .
V gene: TRBV19
D gene: .
J gene: TRBJ1-5
CDR3 protein: CASSVGLDQPQHF
CDR3 DNA: TGTGCCAGTAGTGTCGGTTTGGACCAGCCCCAGCATTTT

clone size: few
V gene: TRBV28
D gene: .
J gene: TRBJ1-1
CDR3 protein: CASSPSGFMNTEAFF
CDR3 DNA: TGTGCCAGCAGCCCCTCGGGTTTCATGAACACTGAAGCTTTCTTT

clone size: .
V gene: TRBV2
D gene: TRBD2
J gene: TRBJ2-1
CDR3 protein: CASRGLAGAYNEQFF
CDR3 DNA: TGTGCCAGCAGGGGACTAGCGGGGGCCTACAATGAGCAGTTCTTC

clone size: few
V gene: TRBV9
D gene: TRBD2
J gene: TRBJ2-1
CDR3 protein: CASSAGAGALNNEQFF
CDR3 DNA: TGTGCCAGCAGCGCCGGAGCGGGGGCATTGAACAATGAGCAGTTCTTC

clone size: .
V gene: TRBV5-1
D gene: TRBD2
J gene: TRBJ2-7
CDR3 protein: CASSLASPAGGFAYEQYF
CDR3 DNA: TGCGCCAGCAGCTTGGCCTCACCAGCGGGGGGCTTTGCCTACGAGCAGTACTTC

clone size: .
V gene: TRBV5-1
D gene: .
J gene: TRBJ2-7
CDR3 protein: CASSLEQTYEQYF
CDR3 DNA: TGCGCCAGCAGCTTGGAACAGACCTACGAGCAGTACTTC

clone size: few
V gene: TRBV19
D gene: .
J gene: TRBJ1-5
CDR3 protein: CASSPGWGEHFNQPQHF
CDR3 DNA: TGTGCCAGTAGTCCAGGATGGGGGGAGCATTTCAATCAGCCCCAGCATTTT

clone size: .
V gene: TRBV19
D gene: TRBD1
J gene: TRBJ1-5
CDR3 protein: CASKLGQTFQPQHF
CDR3 DNA: TGTGCCAGTAAATTGGGACAGACATTTCAGCCCCAGCATTTT

clone size: few
V gene: TRBV6-2/TRBV6-3
D gene: .
J gene: TRBJ1-1
CDR3 protein: CASSSPWGEKEAFF
CDR3 DNA: TGTGCCAGCAGTTCCCCCTGGGGCGAAAAGGAAGCTTTCTTT

clone size: .
V gene: TRBV5-1
D gene: .
J gene: TRBJ1-4
CDR3 protein: CASSPGATEDEKLFF
CDR3 DNA: TGCGCCAGCAGCCCGGGCGCGACAGAGGATGAAAAACTGTTTTTT

clone size: .
V gene: TRBV6-5
D gene: .
J gene: TRBJ2-7
CDR3 protein: CASSYSARGYEQYF
CDR3 DNA: TGTGCCAGCAGTTACTCGGCCAGGGGATATGAGCAGTACTTC

clone size: once
V gene: TRBV25-1
D gene: .
J gene: TRBJ1-1
CDR3 protein: CASSSTGFKAFF
CDR3 DNA: TGTGCCAGCAGTTCGACGGGTTTTAAAGCTTTCTTT

clone size: .
V gene: TRBV19
D gene: TRBD1
J gene: TRBJ1-5
CDR3 protein: CASSTGTGSNQPQHF
CDR3 DNA: TGTGCCAGTAGTACCGGGACAGGGAGCAATCAGCCCCAGCATTTT

clone size: .
V gene: TRBV7-2
D gene: .
J gene: TRBJ1-1
CDR3 protein: CASSLVGATANTEAFF
CDR3 DNA: TGTGCCAGCAGCTTAGTGGGGGCCACGGCGAACACTGAAGCTTTCTTT

clone size: .
V gene: TRBV6-4
D gene: .
J gene: TRBJ2-3
CDR3 protein: CASSVGQGRTDTQYF
CDR3 DNA: TGTGCCAGCAGTGTTGGGCAGGGGAGGACAGATACGCAGTATTTT

clone size: .
V gene: TRBV6-5
D gene: TRBD1
J gene: TRBJ1-2
CDR3 protein: CASAGQGYGYTF
CDR3 DNA: TGTGCCTCAGCCGGACAGGGATATGGCTACACCTTC

clone size: .
V gene: TRBV11-2
D gene: .
J gene: TRBJ1-1
CDR3 protein: CASSLSSPRPPEAFF
CDR3 DNA: TGTGCCAGCAGCTTAAGTTCGCCAAGACCCCCTGAAGCTTTCTTT

clone size: .
V gene: TRBV28
D gene: TRBD1
J gene: TRBJ2-1
CDR3 protein: CASQLGGSRNEQFF
CDR3 DNA: TGTGCCAGCCAACTAGGGGGCTCCCGCAATGAGCAGTTCTTC

clone size: .
V gene: TRBV14
D gene: TRBD1
J gene: TRBJ1-5
CDR3 protein: CASSPGQGPNQPQHF
CDR3 DNA: TGTGCCAGCAGCCCCGGACAGGGCCCCAATCAGCCCCAGCATTTT

clone size: .
V gene: TRBV6-6
D gene: .
J gene: TRBJ1-1
CDR3 protein: CASTAGSEAFF
CDR3 DNA: TGTGCCAGCACTGCGGGGTCTGAAGCTTTCTTT

clone size: few
V gene: TRBV5-1
D gene: .
J gene: TRBJ1-1
CDR3 protein: CASSLGQMNTEAFF
CDR3 DNA: TGCGCCAGCAGCTTAGGACAGATGAACACTGAAGCTTTCTTT

clone size: .
V gene: TRBV11-2
D gene: .
J gene: TRBJ1-2
CDR3 protein: CASSLGASNYGYTF
CDR3 DNA: TGTGCCAGCAGCTTAGGTGCGTCAAACTATGGCTACACCTTC

clone size: .
V gene: TRBV4-1
D gene: .
J gene: TRBJ2-1
CDR3 protein: CASSRGGRDNEQFF
CDR3 DNA: TGCGCCAGCAGCCGAGGCGGCAGAGACAATGAGCAGTTCTTC

clone size: .
V gene: TRBV6-5
D gene: .
J gene: TRBJ2-7
CDR3 protein: CASRDRSYEQYF
CDR3 DNA: TGTGCCAGCAGGGACCGCTCCTACGAGCAGTACTTC

clone size: .
V gene: TRBV19
D gene: .
J gene: TRBJ1-5
CDR3 protein: CASSIGPRQPQHF
CDR3 DNA: TGTGCCAGTAGTATAGGGCCCCGACAGCCCCAGCATTTT

clone size: .
V gene: TRBV10-3
D gene: .
J gene: TRBJ2-7
CDR3 protein: CAISESRDYEQYF
CDR3 DNA: TGTGCCATCAGTGAGTCGAGGGACTACGAGCAGTACTTC

clone size: .
V gene: TRBV25-1
D gene: .
J gene: TRBJ2-7
CDR3 protein: CASSAGGPYEQYF
CDR3 DNA: TGTGCCAGCAGTGCTGGCGGCCCCTACGAGCAGTACTTC

clone size: .
V gene: TRBV5-1
D gene: TRBD1
J gene: TRBJ2-1
CDR3 protein: CASSSSRQGASYNEQFF
CDR3 DNA: TGCGCCAGCAGCTCCTCCCGACAGGGAGCGTCCTACAATGAGCAGTTCTTC

clone size: .
V gene: TRBV7-2
D gene: .
J gene: TRBJ1-1
CDR3 protein: CASSLEGMNTEAFF
CDR3 DNA: TGTGCCAGCAGCTTAGAGGGGATGAACACTGAAGCTTTCTTT

clone size: .
V gene: TRBV3-1/TRBV3-2
D gene: .
J gene: TRBJ2-7
CDR3 protein: CASSQDRAYEQYF
CDR3 DNA: TGTGCCAGCAGCCAAGATAGGGCCTACGAGCAGTACTTC

clone size: .
V gene: TRBV5-1
D gene: .
J gene: TRBJ2-3
CDR3 protein: CASSFPTDTQYF
CDR3 DNA: TGCGCCAGCAGCTTTCCTACAGATACGCAGTATTTT

clone size: .
V gene: TRBV20-1
D gene: .
J gene: TRBJ2-7
CDR3 protein: CSASQLGISYEQYF
CDR3 DNA: TGCAGTGCTAGTCAACTAGGCATATCCTACGAGCAGTACTTC

clone size: .
V gene: TRBV12-3/TRBV12-4
D gene: .
J gene: TRBJ1-3
CDR3 protein: CASRLSRVDTIYF
CDR3 DNA: TGTGCCAGCAGACTGTCACGGGTAGATACCATATATTTT

clone size: .
V gene: TRBV9
D gene: .
J gene: TRBJ1-1
CDR3 protein: CASSPTGTKNTEAFF
CDR3 DNA: TGTGCCAGCAGCCCTACCGGGACCAAGAACACTGAAGCTTTCTTT

clone size: .
V gene: TRBV19
D gene: .
J gene: TRBJ1-1
CDR3 protein: CASSRPRSQAFF
CDR3 DNA: TGTGCCAGTAGCCGACCACGGTCCCAAGCTTTCTTT

clone size: .
V gene: TRBV2
D gene: .
J gene: TRBJ1-1
CDR3 protein: CASSKGPGMNTEAFF
CDR3 DNA: TGTGCCAGCAGTAAAGGACCGGGGATGAACACTGAAGCTTTCTTT